Listed below are T cell receptor beta chains from one sample, sequenced in a study of T cell repertoires in cytomegalovirus infection. TCRdb passed the reads through MiXCR, listing each CDR3 protein once. The table records over 95,000 distinct CDR3 sequences, around 30% of them present only once. These receptors are not linked to any known antigen. Sample: CD8+ T cells from cultured PBMCs, taken from culture after CMV antigen stimulation. The receptors come from a human donor in good health (CMV status not recorded). Some clones in this sample may be carry-over from other donors' samples. Both conserved end residues are part of each CDR3. The D gene is left open where the match is weak. Size tells how often a clone was seen (once, few, many) or the class of an expanded clone, and some rows leave it out.

J gene,V gene,clone size,D gene,CDR3 length,CDR3 DNA,CDR3 protein
TRBJ1-1,TRBV4-3,NA,NA,13,TGCGCCAGCAGCCAAGATTTGAACTATGAAGCTTTCTTT,CASSQDLNYEAFF
TRBJ2-3,TRBV12-3/TRBV12-4,NA,TRBD2,15,TGTGCCAGCAGACTAGCGGGGGCCCGCCTGGATACGCAGTATTTT,CASRLAGARLDTQYF
TRBJ2-5,TRBV6-1,few,TRBD2,15,TGTGCCAGCAGTCGGACGGGGGGGCCCGGAGAGACCCAGTACTTC,CASSRTGGPGETQYF
TRBJ2-3,TRBV12-3/TRBV12-4,NA,NA,16,TGTGCCAGCAGTTTATATTCGGGGCTGGCTACAGATACGCAGTATTTT,CASSLYSGLATDTQYF
TRBJ1-3,TRBV7-9,NA,TRBD1,13,TGTGCCAGCAGCGAGGACAGGGGAGCGACCATATATTTT,CASSEDRGATIYF
TRBJ1-6,TRBV7-8,many,NA,15,TGTGCCAGCAGCCCCCCCGGGGGGCAAGTTTCACCCCTCCACTTT,CASSPPGGQVSPLHF
TRBJ2-5,TRBV29-1,few,TRBD1,15,TGCAGCGCCGGGACAGGGAAGTTAGGCCAAGAGACCCAGTACTTC,CSAGTGKLGQETQYF
TRBJ2-1,TRBV2,NA,NA,14,TGTGCCACCAGGACGGGGTTCCTCGACAATGAGCAGTTCTTC,CATRTGFLDNEQFF
TRBJ1-6,TRBV7-2,many,TRBD1,14,TGTGCCAGCAACCCAGCAGGGGGGAATTCACCCCTCCACTTT,CASNPAGGNSPLHF
TRBJ2-7,TRBV10-3,NA,NA,14,TGTGCCATCAGTTCGCCTGACAGGAGAACCGAGCAGTACTTC,CAISSPDRRTEQYF
TRBJ1-1,TRBV4-1,NA,NA,13,TGCGCCAGCAGAGAGGGAGGGGGTGGTGAAGCTTTCTTT,CASREGGGGEAFF
TRBJ2-2,TRBV7-8,many,NA,12,TGTGCCAGCAGCCGGACAGCCGGGGAGCTGTTTTTT,CASSRTAGELFF
TRBJ1-5,TRBV20-1,NA,NA,16,TGCAGTGCTAGTAATTCGGGGGCCGAGAGCAATCAGCCCCAGCATTTT,CSASNSGAESNQPQHF
TRBJ2-7,TRBV6-2/TRBV6-3,NA,NA,18,TGTGCCAGCAGTTACTTGGGCTGGGGGCCCTCGAGCTCCTACGAGCAGTACTTC,CASSYLGWGPSSSYEQYF
TRBJ2-7,TRBV12-3/TRBV12-4,few,TRBD1,10,TGTGCCAGCCTCGAGCAGGGGGTTTTATTC,CASLEQGVLF
TRBJ2-1,TRBV6-2/TRBV6-3,NA,NA,15,TGTGCCAGCAAGGAGGACTTGACAGAAATCAATGAGCAGTTCTTC,CASKEDLTEINEQFF
TRBJ2-5,TRBV10-3,many,TRBD1,15,TGTGCCAGCGGCCGGGACAGCTTGACGGCGCAGACCCAGTACTTC,CASGRDSLTAQTQYF
TRBJ1-6,TRBV7-6,many,NA,15,TGTGCCAGCAGCTTAGCGCGGGATGGCAATTCACCCCTCCACTTT,CASSLARDGNSPLHF
TRBJ2-2,TRBV4-1,NA,TRBD2,20,TGCGCCAGCAGCCATTCGCCAATGGGGGACGGACTAGCGGGGGACGGGGAGCTGTTTTTT,CASSHSPMGDGLAGDGELFF
TRBJ1-5,TRBV7-8,NA,NA,17,TGTGCCAGCAGCTTAAGCGAAATCGGTTATAGCAATCAGCCCCAGCATTTT,CASSLSEIGYSNQPQHF
TRBJ2-3,TRBV9,NA,NA,16,TGTGCCAGCAGCGTAGTTGCCGCCCTAGGAACAGATACGCAGTATTTT,CASSVVAALGTDTQYF
TRBJ1-5,TRBV12-3/TRBV12-4,few,NA,15,TGTGCCAGCAGCTCCGCCAACAGAGAATATCAGCCCCAGCATTTT,CASSSANREYQPQHF
TRBJ1-2,TRBV3-1,few,TRBD1,16,TGTGCCAGCAGCCAACCGAAGTCAACAGGGGACTATGGCTACACCTTC,CASSQPKSTGDYGYTF
TRBJ2-7,TRBV6-2/TRBV6-3,NA,NA,14,TGTGCCAGCAGTCCCCCGGGACTTCGACCCGAGCAGTACTTC,CASSPPGLRPEQYF
TRBJ2-1,TRBV9,NA,NA,15,TGTGCCAGCAGCATAACGGCTAGCTCCTACAATGAGCAGTTCTTC,CASSITASSYNEQFF
TRBJ2-7,TRBV6-2/TRBV6-3,few,TRBD1,15,TGTGCCAGCAGTTGGACGGACAGGGGGCAGTACGAGCAGTACTTC,CASSWTDRGQYEQYF
TRBJ1-1,TRBV4-1,few,TRBD1,18,TGCGCCAGCAGCCAAGTAATTAGGACAGGGGCTAAATCTATTGAAGCTTTCTTT,CASSQVIRTGAKSIEAFF
TRBJ2-5,TRBV7-2,NA,TRBD1,16,TGTGCCAGCAGCAATTGGGACCAGGGGGCAGATGAGACCCAGTACTTC,CASSNWDQGADETQYF
TRBJ2-1,TRBV5-4,few,NA,16,TGTGCCAGCAGATTATATGAGTGGCGGGGCTACAATGAGCAGTTCTTC,CASRLYEWRGYNEQFF
TRBJ2-7,TRBV29-1,NA,NA,14,TGCAGCGTTATCCGGGAAAGCGACTCCTACGAGCAGTACTTC,CSVIRESDSYEQYF
TRBJ2-2,TRBV9,NA,TRBD1,16,TGTGCCAGCAGCCCTTCCGTCGGGACAGGGGGTAGGGAGCTGTTTTTT,CASSPSVGTGGRELFF
TRBJ1-3,TRBV6-8,NA,NA,14,TGTGCCAGCAGTTACGACAGCTCTGGAAACACCATATATTTT,CASSYDSSGNTIYF
TRBJ2-1,TRBV6-2/TRBV6-3,NA,NA,12,TGTGCCAGCAGCCATACGTTGGGTGAGCAGTTCTTC,CASSHTLGEQFF
TRBJ2-1,TRBV27,NA,TRBD2,22,TGTGCCAGCAGTACCACAGACTACGCCGCTAGCGGGGGGGCATCCGCCTACAATGAGCAGTTCTTC,CASSTTDYAASGGASAYNEQFF
TRBJ1-2,TRBV12-3/TRBV12-4,NA,TRBD1,15,TGTGCCAGCAGTCCCCCAGGGGGATCGAACTATGGCTACACCTTC,CASSPPGGSNYGYTF
TRBJ2-1,TRBV7-6,many,NA,16,TGTGCCAGCAGCTTATTGTGCTGTTCGTCTTTCAATGAGCAGTTCTTC,CASSLLCCSSFNEQFF
TRBJ1-4,TRBV7-6,few,TRBD1,17,TGTGCCAGCAGCAGAGGACAGGGGATCCCCATTAATGAAAAACTGTTTTTT,CASSRGQGIPINEKLFF
TRBJ1-1,TRBV9,few,TRBD1,15,TGTGCCAGCAGCGTGAACCGGGACAGGGATAGTGAAGCTTTCTTT,CASSVNRDRDSEAFF
TRBJ2-1,TRBV27,NA,TRBD1,16,TGTGCCAGCAGCCCGGAGGGACAGGGAGGGTGGAATGAGCAGTTCTTC,CASSPEGQGGWNEQFF
TRBJ2-2,TRBV6-1,many,NA,15,TGTGCCAGCAGTGAGTCGCAGGGATACACCGGGGAGCTGTTTTTT,CASSESQGYTGELFF
TRBJ2-2,TRBV7-3,few,TRBD1,17,TGTGCCAGCAGCTTACTAGGGACAGAGCTCAAGACCGGGGAGCTGTTTTTT,CASSLLGTELKTGELFF
TRBJ1-4,TRBV4-1,medium-sized,TRBD1,17,TGCGCCAGCAGCCAAGATGGGACAGGGATGCTTAATGAAAAACTGTTTTTT,CASSQDGTGMLNEKLFF
TRBJ1-1,TRBV4-3,few,NA,15,TGCGCCAGCAGCCAAGATTCAGGGTTGAGCACTGAAGCTTTCTTT,CASSQDSGLSTEAFF